This T cell receptor beta chain was recorded in a study of blood T cell repertoires in COVID-19. Study overall: In each case, the material was cDNA or gDNA derived from T cells, B-cell-depleted T cells, or PBMCs.

Authors' methods: Using reference gene primer amplification, nucleated cell counts were estimated. TCRdb keeps only in-frame clones here, not all; method: immunoSEQ multiplex PCR. V, J and clone size derive from that table, while D and trimming were established from the DNA sequence. The sample holds about 200,000 clones, 86% seen once. Adults between roughly 18 and 95 years of age took part from 20 to 25 US areas. Trimming took off 1 base at V and 6 bases at J, with 25 bases between the two ends. This CDR3 has 18 residues. The germline CDR1 and CDR2 sequences are ENHRY and SYGVKD. This receptor was obtained from a man aged 40-49 years with acute COVID-19. Material for sequencing was PBMCs or T cells enriched from blood (not recorded which). This chain links TRBV10-3 with TRBJ2-7; D may be TRBD1 (10 bases). The CDR3 is CAISEFGTGVSGSAEQYF. The CDR3 DNA reads TGTGCCATCAGTGAGTTCGGGACAGGGGTTAGCGGGAGCGCCGAGCAGTACTTC.